Sequencing of this T cell receptor (beta chain) was carried out in a study of control samples from healthy donors and cancer patients. V shed 0 bases and J shed 5 bases, with 13 bases lying between them. This CDR3 has 15 residues. Germline V CDR1 and CDR2: MGHRA, YSYEKL. Here immunoSEQ multiplex PCR was the method, and the copy in TCRdb shows in-frame clones only, minus some. Here the sample spans over 150,000 clones, around 94% being singletons. The rearrangement joins TRBV4-1 to TRBJ1-2; D is perhaps TRBD1 (6 bases). Sequenced material: PBMCs. The sequence was obtained from a man in his 60s with colorectal cancer. The CDR3 DNA is TGCGCCAGCAGCCAAGAGACAGGAGCCGTTTATGGCTACACCTTC. It is translated as CASSQETGAVYGYTF.